The next 15 T cell receptor beta chains were all read from a single sample in a study of T cell responses to AZD1222 COVID-19 vaccine. The assay was immunoSEQ multiplex PCR, and TCRdb's table has in-frame clones only and misses some. The sample consists of some 150,000 clones, approximately 91% of them appearing once. The source material was peripheral blood, sampled 28 days after the second AZD1222 dose. These receptors were obtained from an adult who received the AZD1222 COVID-19 vaccine.

The chain recombines TRBV7-6 with TRBJ2-1, with D possibly matching TRBD1 (6 bases). This CDR3 has 16 residues. Trimming cost V 5 bases and J 0 bases, with 14 bases left between them. Germline CDR1 SGHVS, CDR2 FNYEAQ. The CDR3: CASSVRRTVSYNEQFF. CDR3 DNA: TGTGCCAGCAGCGTAAGAAGGACAGTCTCCTACAATGAGCAGTTCTTC.

In DNA, the CDR3 is TGTGCCAGCAGCGCACGGACAGGGGGTGCTGGAGAGACCCAGTACTTC. This translates into CASSARTGGAGETQYF. This chain uses TRBV7-2 with TRBJ2-5; TRBD1 agrees at 10 bases. CDR1 is SGHTA, CDR2 FQGNSA, per germline. V trimming: 5 bases; J trimming: 4 bases; junction bases outside the gene matches: 10. This CDR3 is 16 amino acids long.

The V and J genes are TRBV19 and TRBJ1-1; D unresolved. CDR3 length: 13 residues. Per the germline V gene, CDR1 is LNHDA and CDR2 is SQIVND (reference sequence). The V end was cut by 2 bases, the J end by 8 bases, with 12 bases between. The DNA of the CDR3 is TGTGCCAGTAGTATAAAGCTCCGGGCGGAAGCTTTCTTT. Translating it yields CASSIKLRAEAFF.

The rearrangement joins TRBV11-3 to TRBJ2-1; D remains ambiguous. The CDR3 runs to 14 residues. Germline V gene data show CDR1 as SGHNT and CDR2 as YENEEA. The V end lost 3 bases, the J end lost 5 bases, and 11 bases lay between the germline ends. CDR3 DNA: TGTGCCAGCAGCTTGGGGTCGATAGACAATGAGCAGTTCTTC. Its translation is CASSLGSIDNEQFF.

CDR3 sequence (DNA): TGTGCCAGCAGCCAAGCGGCTAGCGCGTACAATGAGCAGTTCTTC. Its protein product is CASSQAASAYNEQFF. V is TRBV4-2 and J is TRBJ2-1; D might be TRBD2 (6 bases). This CDR3 comprises 15 residues. V shed 1 base and J shed 4 bases, with 11 bases lying between them. Germline V gives CDR1 LGHNA, CDR2 YNFKEQ.

A word on this clone: Additional DNA sequences in this sample encode the identical CDR3. The V call is TRBV12-3 or TRBV12-4, the J call TRBJ1-1; D may be TRBD1 (5 bases). There are 13 residues in the CDR3. Trimming took off 4 bases at V and 1 base at J, with 7 bases between the two ends. The CDR3 DNA is TGTGCCAGCAGTTCTGGGGGGAACACTGAAGCTTTCTTT. As protein: CASSSGGNTEAFF.

The chain combines TRBV4-1 with TRBJ2-2; TRBD1 might be the D (5 bases). Germline V gene lookup returns CDR1 MGHRA and CDR2 YSYEKL. V lost 3 bases to trimming and J lost 2 bases, with 13 bases between them. This CDR3 comprises 16 residues. This CDR3 is CASSHVGRTNTGELFF. The DNA for the CDR3 is TGCGCCAGCAGCCATGTCGGGCGGACAAACACCGGGGAGCTGTTTTTT.

V is TRBV6-5 and J is TRBJ2-1, with 8 nucleotides matching TRBD2. The CDR3 length is 15 residues. Germline loops: CDR1 MNHEY, CDR2 SVGAGI. V was clipped by 6 bases and J by 4 bases; unmatched bases: 8. Here the CDR3 reads CASRVGLGTYNEQFF. For the CDR3, the DNA is TGTGCCAGCAGGGTGGGACTAGGAACTTACAATGAGCAGTTCTTC.

The J gene is TRBJ2-2, the V gene TRBV21-1; the table's D call, TRBD2, has no DNA check behind it. TRBV21-1 is a pseudogene segment. The CDR3 runs to 15 residues. The CDR3 reads CASSKIYRETGELFF. DNA of the CDR3: TGTGCCAGCAGCAAGATATACCGGGAGACCGGGGAGCTGTTTTTT.

The V call is TRBV6-6, the J call TRBJ1-3, with 7 bases lining up with TRBD1. This CDR3 region has 17 residues. From germline, CDR1 is MNHNY and CDR2 SVGAGI (reference sequence). The V and J ends lost 5 bases and 1 base, in that order; junction bases with no gene match: 11. CDR3 region: CASSPRQGSRSGNTIYF. The CDR3 DNA reads as TGTGCCAGCAGTCCTCGACAGGGTTCGAGGTCTGGAAACACCATATATTTT.

The chain is built from TRBV27 and TRBJ1-5; D is unclear. From germline, CDR1 is MNHEY and CDR2 SMNVEV (reference sequence). With 4 bases removed from V and 2 bases from J, the gap between germline ends came to 6 bases. The CDR3 is made up of 13 amino acids. The DNA for the CDR3 is TGTGCCAGCAGTTGGGGAGGCAATCAGCCCCAGCATTTT. This codes for CASSWGGNQPQHF.

The V gene is TRBV6-5, the J gene TRBJ2-7, with D perhaps TRBD1 (6 bases). This CDR3 has 15 amino acids. V was clipped by 2 bases and J by 2 bases, with 13 bases between them. Per the germline V gene, CDR1 is MNHEY and CDR2 is SVGAGI. The CDR3: CASSYDFRGTYEQYF. The CDR3 DNA reads as TGTGCCAGCAGTTACGACTTCAGGGGCACCTACGAGCAGTACTTC.

The V gene is TRBV6-5, the J gene TRBJ1-1, with 7 bases that match TRBD1. This CDR3 contains 13 residues. The V segment lost 6 bases and the J segment 0 bases; nucleotides outside the gene matches: 1. CDR1 MNHEY and CDR2 SVGAGI come from the germline V gene. CDR3 sequence: CASRTGLNTEAFF. As DNA, the CDR3 is TGTGCCAGCAGGACAGGGTTGAACACTGAAGCTTTCTTT.

V is TRBV25-1 and J is TRBJ2-7; no definite D call. V was trimmed by 4 bases and J by 4 bases, leaving 8 bases between them. Germline assignment: CDR1 MGHDK and CDR2 SYGVNS. The CDR3 is made up of 12 amino acids. The CDR3 sequence: CASSGPQYEQYF. CDR3 sequence (DNA): TGTGCCAGCAGTGGGCCCCAGTACGAGCAGTACTTC.

The genes are TRBV5-1 and TRBJ2-1; D unresolved. The CDR3 length is 15 residues. The V gene's germline CDR1 is SGHRS and CDR2 YFSETQ. Trimming cost V 0 bases and J 2 bases, with 9 bases left between them. This CDR3 is CASSLEGGAYNEQFF. DNA of the CDR3: TGCGCCAGCAGCTTGGAAGGTGGAGCCTACAATGAGCAGTTCTTC.